Each of the 20 T cell receptor beta chains below was sequenced from the same sample in a study of cytomegalovirus exposure and HLA in healthy donors. Amplification used 60 Vbeta primers and 13 Jbeta primers. Assay: immunoSEQ multiplex PCR; the TCRdb copy retains only in-frame clones and omits some. The sample has approximately 100,000 clones, around 76% seen once. Sequencing was carried out using PBMCs. These receptors came from a woman aged 45-65 years in good health and CMV-seropositive.

The chain recombines TRBV2 with TRBJ1-5; D unresolved. Between the trimmed V and J ends, which lost 7 bases and 4 bases, there was a span of 11 bases. This CDR3 has 13 amino acids. Germline values: CDR1 SNHLY, CDR2 FYNNEI. The CDR3 here is CASMKSGNQPQHF. As DNA, the CDR3 is TGTGCCAGCATGAAGTCAGGTAATCAGCCCCAGCATTTT.

The chain combines TRBV7-8 with TRBJ1-1; D is undetermined. In germline, CDR1 is SGHVS, CDR2 FQNEAQ. Between the trimmed V and J ends, which lost 4 bases and 2 bases, there was a span of 11 bases. The CDR3 runs 14 residues. The CDR3 protein is CASSSHPGNTEAFF. In DNA, the CDR3 is TGTGCCAGCAGCTCGCACCCAGGAAACACTGAAGCTTTCTTT.

The chain is built from TRBV6-1 and TRBJ2-5; 9 nucleotides line up with TRBD2. The assigned J gene may be wrong: the sequence end matches TRBJ2-7 better. From germline, CDR1 is MNHNS and CDR2 SASEGT. This CDR3 is built from 14 residues. This chain's CDR3 is CASRERLAAYEQYF. The DNA of the CDR3 is TGTGCCAGCAGAGAGAGACTAGCGGCCTACGAGCAGTACTTC.

This clone has a single count. This chain connects TRBV7-8 to TRBJ2-1; tentative D call: TRBD2 (5 bases). Germline V gene lookup returns CDR1 SGHVS and CDR2 FQNEAQ. V shed 3 bases and J shed 10 bases, with 25 bases lying between them. CDR3 length: 17 residues. The CDR3 DNA reads as TGTGCCAGCAGCTTGGACGCCCCTTCCACACGGGAAGGGGAGCAGTTCTTC. The encoded protein is CASSLDAPSTREGEQFF.

The gene calls are TRBV4-1 and TRBJ2-3, with 7 bases matching TRBD2. J was trimmed by 4 bases and V by 2 bases; bases with no gene match: 6. This CDR3 comprises 15 residues. The V gene's germline CDR1 is MGHRA and CDR2 YSYEKL. The CDR3 protein is CASSQTSERPDTQYF. The DNA of the CDR3 is TGCGCCAGCAGCCAAACTAGCGAAAGGCCAGATACGCAGTATTTT.

CDR3: CASSTPRDRGYEQYF. CDR3 bases: TGCGCCAGCAGCACCCCCCGGGACAGGGGTTACGAGCAGTACTTC. The J gene is TRBJ2-7, the V gene TRBV5-1; 10 bases line up with TRBD1. J gave up 4 bases and V 4 bases, and 8 bases lay outside the gene matches. From germline, CDR1 is SGHRS and CDR2 YFSETQ. The CDR3 sequence is 15 residues long.

The V call is TRBV29-1, the J call TRBJ2-1, with a possible D match to TRBD2 (5 bases). V lost 4 bases, J lost 5 bases, and 9 bases lay in between. CDR3 size: 12 residues. Germline CDR1 is SQVTM and CDR2 is ANQGSEA. CDR3 sequence: CSVGLGDNEQFF. In DNA form, the CDR3 reads TGCAGCGTTGGCCTCGGGGACAATGAGCAGTTCTTC.

In its sample, this clone was seen a few times. The chain links TRBV6-6 to TRBJ1-5; possibly TRBD1 for D (6 bases). CDR1 and CDR2 (germline): MNHNY, SVGAGI (reference sequence). V gave up 7 bases and J gave up 2 bases, with 9 bases separating them. The CDR3 length is 13 residues. CDR3 region: CASTRQGNQPQHF. The CDR3 region has the DNA TGTGCCAGCACCCGACAGGGCAATCAGCCCCAGCATTTT.

The rearrangement links TRBV7-9 to TRBJ2-1; D is uncertain. The CDR3 is 11 residues long. V was shortened by 11 bases and J by 5 bases, with 10 bases between the two germline ends. The germline gives CDR1 SEHNR, CDR2 FQNEAQ (reference sequence). The CDR3 DNA follows: TGTGCCGGCCTACGGGACAATGAGCAGTTCTTC. Translated, it gives CAGLRDNEQFF.

The genes are TRBV4-1 and TRBJ2-7; TRBD1 agrees at 8 bases. The length of the CDR3 is 17 residues. The germline gives CDR1 MGHRA, CDR2 YSYEKL. Trimming cost V 4 bases and J 3 bases; bases outside gene matches: 14. CDR3 nucleotides: TGCGCCAGCAGCCTAGGAACAGGGGGAAAACGGCACTACGAGCAGTACTTC. It codes for CASSLGTGGKRHYEQYF.

This rearrangement joins TRBV29-1 to TRBJ1-1, with D hard to call. The V gene's germline CDR1 is SQVTM and CDR2 ANQGSEA. The ends were cut back, 4 bases at V and 4 bases at J, with 4 bases in the middle. The CDR3 consists of 10 residues. Written as DNA, the CDR3 is TGCAGCGTTGGAGGCACTGAAGCTTTCTTT. This sequence encodes CSVGGTEAFF.

This chain links TRBV4-2 with TRBJ1-4; no definite D call. The germline V gene encodes CDR1 LGHNA and CDR2 YNFKEQ. The CDR3 extends over 13 amino acids. V was cut by 0 bases and J by 7 bases, with 6 bases left in between. CDR3 amino acids: CASSQDLGEKLFF. The DNA of the CDR3 is TGTGCCAGCAGCCAAGATCTCGGTGAAAAACTGTTTTTT.

J is TRBJ2-1 and V is TRBV2; 9 nucleotides match TRBD1. The CDR3 is made up of 14 amino acids. Germline CDR1 reads SNHLY; CDR2 reads FYNNEI. J gave up 10 bases and V 6 bases, and 10 bases lay outside the gene matches. In DNA, the CDR3 is TGTGCCAGCAGCTTACAGGGGGCCCTACTCGAGCAGTTCTTC. Translating gives CASSLQGALLEQFF.

The gene calls are TRBV11-2 and TRBJ1-5; D is possibly TRBD1 (5 bases). V lost 4 bases, J lost 8 bases, and 9 bases lay in between. Germline values: CDR1 SGHAT, CDR2 FQNNGV. The CDR3 consists of 12 residues. The CDR3 region is CASSYQGEPQHF. CDR3 nucleotides: TGTGCCAGCAGCTACCAAGGGGAGCCCCAGCATTTT. Filled out from reference TRBV11-2 and TRBJ1-5, the complete variable domain reads EAGVAQSPRYKIIEKRQSVAFWCNPISGHATLYWYQQILGQGPKLLIQFQNNGVVDDSQLPKDRFSAERLKGVDSTLKIQPAKLEDSAVYLCASSYQGEPQHFGDGTRLSIL.

The chain combines TRBV9 with TRBJ2-5; TRBD2 might be the D (6 bases). The CDR3 length is 13 residues. Trimming pared 2 bases from V and 4 bases from J, leaving 9 bases between. Germline V gene lookup returns CDR1 SGDLS and CDR2 YYNGEE. The CDR3 loop is CASSVRGGETQYF. CDR3 sequence (DNA): TGTGCCAGCAGCGTCCGGGGAGGAGAGACCCAGTACTTC.

The rearrangement joins TRBV7-8 to TRBJ2-2; 8 bases align to TRBD2. Germline CDR1 reads SGHVS; CDR2 reads FQNEAQ. The CDR3 runs 18 residues. Trimming removed 2 bases from V and 7 bases from J; junction bases left unmatched: 15. The CDR3, as DNA: TGTGCCAGCAGCTTAACCAGAGCGGGGGCCGCCTTGGGCGGGGAGCTGTTTTTT. Protein sequence: CASSLTRAGAALGGELFF.

V gene TRBV7-9 combines with J gene TRBJ2-5, with D possibly matching TRBD1 (6 bases). CDR1 and CDR2 (germline): SEHNR, FQNEAQ (reference sequence). The CDR3 spans 14 residues. V gave up 5 bases and J gave up 2 bases, with 12 bases separating them. CDR3 region: CASSPTGKQETQYF. CDR3 DNA sequence: TGTGCCAGCAGCCCGACAGGAAAACAAGAGACCCAGTACTTC.

The chain joins TRBV9 to TRBJ2-3, with 7 bases fitting TRBD2. The CDR3 totals 15 residues. Germline V gene data show CDR1 as SGDLS and CDR2 as YYNGEE. V lost 0 bases, J lost 2 bases, and 3 bases stayed unmatched. The CDR3 here is CASSVELANTDTQYF. The CDR3 DNA reads TGTGCCAGCAGCGTAGAACTAGCGAACACAGATACGCAGTATTTT.

The chain employs TRBV15 and TRBJ1-2; D is unclear. Per the germline V gene, CDR1 is LNHNV and CDR2 is YYDKDF (reference sequence). The CDR3 loop spans 14 amino acids. Trimming took 1 base from V and 4 from J, leaving 10 bases between them. CDR3 loop: CATSRAREAYGYTF. CDR3 bases: TGTGCCACCAGCAGAGCAAGGGAGGCCTATGGCTACACCTTC.

The chain carries TRBV7-8 and TRBJ1-2; D remains ambiguous. Trimming took off 5 bases at V and 4 bases at J, with 14 bases between the two ends. The germline CDR1 and CDR2 sequences are SGHVS and FQNEAQ. This CDR3 is built from 14 residues. The CDR3 DNA sequence: TGTGCCAGCAGCGGAACCGGGATTTCCTATGGCTACACCTTC. Amino acid sequence: CASSGTGISYGYTF.